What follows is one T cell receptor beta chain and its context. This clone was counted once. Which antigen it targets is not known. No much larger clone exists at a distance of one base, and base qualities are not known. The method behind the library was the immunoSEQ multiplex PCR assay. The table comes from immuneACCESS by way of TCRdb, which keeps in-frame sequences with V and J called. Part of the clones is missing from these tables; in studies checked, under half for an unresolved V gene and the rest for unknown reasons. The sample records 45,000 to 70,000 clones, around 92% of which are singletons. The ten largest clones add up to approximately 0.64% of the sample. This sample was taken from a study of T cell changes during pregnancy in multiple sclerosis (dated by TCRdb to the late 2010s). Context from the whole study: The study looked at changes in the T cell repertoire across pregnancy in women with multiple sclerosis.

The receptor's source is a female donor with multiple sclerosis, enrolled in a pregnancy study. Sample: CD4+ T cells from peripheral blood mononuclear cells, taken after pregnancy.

Read as DNA, the sequence is TGTGCCAGCAGCTCCACAGGGGGCAGGGGAGGGGAGCTGTTTTTT. Translated, it reads CASSSTGGRGGELFF. The V and J segments used are TRBV9 and TRBJ2-2; 9 bases in between match TRBD1. The cysteine opens and the phenylalanine closes a CDR3 of 15 amino acids. CDR3 DNA is the only sequence kept; it has 45 bases, read in frame from the first base. Ends trimmed: V by 4 bases, J by 8 bases; bases unmatched to a gene: 9. The germline V gene gives CDR1 as SGDLS and CDR2 as YYNGEE.